A selection of T cell receptor beta chains follows, all from one sample in a study of PD-1 blockade in classical Hodgkin lymphoma. Measured with immunoSEQ multiplex PCR; TCRdb has only the in-frame clones, and not every one. The sample shows about 17,000 clones, less than 70% of them seen only once. The starting material was peripheral blood mononuclear cells (PBMCs), obtained before the fourth cycle of nivolumab. These receptors all come from a human donor with classical Hodgkin lymphoma. Each CDR3 is given with its conserved first and last residue. The D gene is left open where the match is weak. Some rows mark clone size as missing; the rest say once, few, many or name a class of expanded clone.

>TRBD1|TRBV6-5|.|TRBJ2-7
CASSSQTGSSYEQYF
TGTGCCAGCAGTTCGCAGACAGGGAGCTCCTACGAGCAGTACTTC
>.|TRBV7-9|.|TRBJ2-6
CASSHPVEGGANVLTF
TGTGCCAGCAGCCATCCTGTGGAAGGTGGGGCCAACGTCCTGACTTTC
>.|TRBV11-2|.|TRBJ2-5
CASSLGEQTQYF
TGTGCCAGCAGCTTAGGGGAGCAGACCCAGTACTTC
>.|TRBV18|.|TRBJ2-1
CASSPLAAHNEQFF
TGTGCCAGCTCACCGCTAGCAGCCCACAATGAGCAGTTCTTC
>.|TRBV5-6|.|TRBJ1-5
CASTPGRGGNQPQHF
TGTGCCAGCACCCCAGGGAGGGGAGGCAATCAGCCCCAGCATTTT
>.|TRBV27|few|TRBJ2-2
CASSLSAHLDVPGELFF
TGTGCCAGCAGTTTATCGGCTCATCTAGATGTGCCCGGGGAGCTGTTTTTT
>TRBD2|TRBV7-8|.|TRBJ2-5
CASSLGSGRAWETQYF
TGTGCCAGCAGCTTAGGGAGCGGGAGGGCCTGGGAGACCCAGTACTTC
>.|TRBV7-2|.|TRBJ2-7
CASSFLSRYEQYF
TGTGCCAGCAGCTTTCTCAGTAGGTACGAGCAGTACTTC
>TRBD1|TRBV28|.|TRBJ1-1
CASSFGTGGITEAFF
TGTGCCAGCAGTTTTGGAACAGGGGGCATCACTGAAGCTTTCTTT
>.|TRBV5-1|.|TRBJ1-6
CASSLEWQSSYNSPLHF
TGCGCCAGCAGCTTGGAGTGGCAGAGCTCCTATAATTCACCCCTCCACTTT
>.|TRBV4-1|.|TRBJ1-5
CASSLDISNQPQHF
TGCGCCAGCAGCCTGGACATTAGCAATCAGCCCCAGCATTTT